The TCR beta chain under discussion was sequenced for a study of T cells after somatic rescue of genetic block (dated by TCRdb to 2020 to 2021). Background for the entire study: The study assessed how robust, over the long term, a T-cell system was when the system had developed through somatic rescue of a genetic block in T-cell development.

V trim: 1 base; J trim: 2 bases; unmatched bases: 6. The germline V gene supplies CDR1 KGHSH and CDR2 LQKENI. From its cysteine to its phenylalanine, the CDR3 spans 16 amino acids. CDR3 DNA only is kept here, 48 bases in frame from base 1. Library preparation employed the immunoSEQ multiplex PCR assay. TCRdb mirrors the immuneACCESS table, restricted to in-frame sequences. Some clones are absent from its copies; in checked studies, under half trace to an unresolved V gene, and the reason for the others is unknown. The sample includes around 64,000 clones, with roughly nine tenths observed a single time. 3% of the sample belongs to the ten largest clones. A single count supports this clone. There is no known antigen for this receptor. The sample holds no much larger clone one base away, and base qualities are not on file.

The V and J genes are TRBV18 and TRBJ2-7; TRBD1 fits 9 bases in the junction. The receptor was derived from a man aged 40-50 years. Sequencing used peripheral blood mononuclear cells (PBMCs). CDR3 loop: CASSPRSGQGTYEQYF. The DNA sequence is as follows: TGTGCCAGCTCACCACGGTCAGGACAGGGGACCTACGAGCAGTACTTC. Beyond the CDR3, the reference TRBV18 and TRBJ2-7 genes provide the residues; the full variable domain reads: NAGVMQNPRHLVRRRGQEARLRCSPMKGHSHVYWYRQLPEEGLKFMVYLQKENIIDESGMPKERFSAEFPKEGPSILRIQQVVRGDSAAYFCASSPRSGQGTYEQYFGPGTRLTVT.